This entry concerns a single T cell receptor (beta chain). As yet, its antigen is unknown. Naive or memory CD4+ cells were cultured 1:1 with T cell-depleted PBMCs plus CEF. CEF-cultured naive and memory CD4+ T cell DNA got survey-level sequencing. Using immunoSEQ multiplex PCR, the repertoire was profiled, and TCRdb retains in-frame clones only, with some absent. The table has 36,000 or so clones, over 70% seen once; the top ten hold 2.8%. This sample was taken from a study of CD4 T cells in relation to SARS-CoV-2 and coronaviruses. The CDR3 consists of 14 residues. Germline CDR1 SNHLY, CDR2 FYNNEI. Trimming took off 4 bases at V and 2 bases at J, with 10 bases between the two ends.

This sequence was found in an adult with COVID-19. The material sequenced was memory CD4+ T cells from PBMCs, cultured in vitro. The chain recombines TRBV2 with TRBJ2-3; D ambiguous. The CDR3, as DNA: TGTGCCAGCAGTGGACACCGAACCACAGATACGCAGTATTTT. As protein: CASSGHRTTDTQYF.